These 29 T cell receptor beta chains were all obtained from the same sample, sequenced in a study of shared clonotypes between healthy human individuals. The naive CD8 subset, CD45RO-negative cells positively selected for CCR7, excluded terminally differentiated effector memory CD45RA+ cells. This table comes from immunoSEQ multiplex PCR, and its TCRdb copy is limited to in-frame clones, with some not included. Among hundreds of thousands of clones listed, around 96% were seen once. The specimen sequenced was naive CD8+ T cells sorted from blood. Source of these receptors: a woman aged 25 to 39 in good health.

The CDR3 loop is CASSRLAVQGELFF. The CDR3 region has the DNA TGTGCCAGCAGCAGACTAGCGGTCCAAGGGGAGCTGTTTTTT. This chain joins TRBV7-6 and TRBJ2-2; TRBD2 agrees at 9 bases. Trimming removed 5 bases from V and 8 bases from J; junction bases left unmatched: 6. CDR1 SGHVS and CDR2 FNYEAQ come from the germline V gene. The CDR3 is made up of 14 amino acids.

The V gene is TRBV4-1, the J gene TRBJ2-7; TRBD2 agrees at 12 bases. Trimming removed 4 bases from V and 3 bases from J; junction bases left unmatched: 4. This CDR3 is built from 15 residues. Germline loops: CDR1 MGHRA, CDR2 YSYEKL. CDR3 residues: CASSPGTSGLYEQYF. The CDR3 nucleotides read TGCGCCAGCAGCCCTGGGACTAGCGGGCTCTACGAGCAGTACTTC.

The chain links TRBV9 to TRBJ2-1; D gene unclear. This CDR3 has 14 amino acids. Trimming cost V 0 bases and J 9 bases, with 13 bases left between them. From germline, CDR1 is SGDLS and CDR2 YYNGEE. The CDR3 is CASSVAVEASEQFF. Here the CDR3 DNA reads TGTGCCAGCAGCGTAGCTGTAGAGGCCAGTGAGCAGTTCTTC.

The CDR3 DNA follows: TGTGCCAGCAGTTTACCGGCATCCATCATGGGTGAAAAACTGTTTTTT. Protein product: CASSLPASIMGEKLFF. The rearrangement links TRBV28 to TRBJ1-4; D gene uncertain. The CDR3 is 16 amino acids. Trimming removed 2 bases from V and 7 bases from J, with 17 bases in between. The V gene's germline CDR1 is MDHEN and CDR2 SYDVKM.

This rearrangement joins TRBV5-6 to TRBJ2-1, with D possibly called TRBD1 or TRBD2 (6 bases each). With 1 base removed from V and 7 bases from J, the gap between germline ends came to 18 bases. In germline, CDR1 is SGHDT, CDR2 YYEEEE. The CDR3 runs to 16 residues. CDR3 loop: CASSLIRLARGNEQFF. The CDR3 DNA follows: TGTGCCAGCAGCTTGATTAGGCTAGCGAGGGGGAATGAGCAGTTCTTC.

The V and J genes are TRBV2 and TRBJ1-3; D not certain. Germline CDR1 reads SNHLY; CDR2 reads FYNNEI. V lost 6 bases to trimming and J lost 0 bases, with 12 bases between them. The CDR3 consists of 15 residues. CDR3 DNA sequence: TGTGCCAGCAGCCCCGGAGCTTACTCTGGAAACACCATATATTTT. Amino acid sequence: CASSPGAYSGNTIYF.

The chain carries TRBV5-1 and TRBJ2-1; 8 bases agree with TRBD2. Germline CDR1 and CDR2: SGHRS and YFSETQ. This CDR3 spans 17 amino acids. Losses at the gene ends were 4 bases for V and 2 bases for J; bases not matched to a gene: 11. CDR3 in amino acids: CASSKELVAGTYNEQFF. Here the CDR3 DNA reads TGCGCCAGCAGCAAAGAACTAGTAGCGGGGACCTACAATGAGCAGTTCTTC. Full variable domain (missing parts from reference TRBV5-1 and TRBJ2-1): KAGVTQTPRYLIKTRGQQVTLSCSPISGHRSVSWYQQTPGQGLQFLFEYFSETQRNKGNFPGRFSGRQFSNSRSEMNVSTLELGDSALYLCASSKELVAGTYNEQFFGPGTRLTVL.

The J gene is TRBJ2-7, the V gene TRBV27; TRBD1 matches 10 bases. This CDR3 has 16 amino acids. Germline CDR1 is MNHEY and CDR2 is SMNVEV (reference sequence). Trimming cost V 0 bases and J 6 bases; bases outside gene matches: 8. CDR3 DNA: TGTGCCAGCAGTTTATCTGTCGGGACAGGGGTTCTCGAGCAGTACTTC. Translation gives CASSLSVGTGVLEQYF.

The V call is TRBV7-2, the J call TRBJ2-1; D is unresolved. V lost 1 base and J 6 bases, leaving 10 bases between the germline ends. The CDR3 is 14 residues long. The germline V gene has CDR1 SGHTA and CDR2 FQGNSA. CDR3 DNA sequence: TGTGCCAGCAGCTTAGTATTTCCAGGCAATGAGCAGTTCTTC. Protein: CASSLVFPGNEQFF. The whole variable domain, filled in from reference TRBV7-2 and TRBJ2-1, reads GAGVSQSPSNKVTEKGKDVELRCDPISGHTALYWYRQSLGQGLEFLIYFQGNSAPDKSGLPSDRFSAERTGGSVSTLTIQRTQQEDSAVYLCASSLVFPGNEQFFGPGTRLTVL.

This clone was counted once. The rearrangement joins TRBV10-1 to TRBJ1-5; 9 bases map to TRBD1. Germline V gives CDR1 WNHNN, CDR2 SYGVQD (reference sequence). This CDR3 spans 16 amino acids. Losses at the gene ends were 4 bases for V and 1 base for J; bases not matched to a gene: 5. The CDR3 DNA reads TGCGCCAGCAGTGGTCGGGACAGGGCAAGCAATCAGCCCCAGCATTTT. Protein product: CASSGRDRASNQPQHF.

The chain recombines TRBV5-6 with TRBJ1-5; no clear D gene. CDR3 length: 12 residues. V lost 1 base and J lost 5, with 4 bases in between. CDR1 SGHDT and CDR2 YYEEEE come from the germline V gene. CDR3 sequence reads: CASSLQDQPQHF. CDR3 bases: TGTGCCAGCAGCTTGCAAGATCAGCCCCAGCATTTT.

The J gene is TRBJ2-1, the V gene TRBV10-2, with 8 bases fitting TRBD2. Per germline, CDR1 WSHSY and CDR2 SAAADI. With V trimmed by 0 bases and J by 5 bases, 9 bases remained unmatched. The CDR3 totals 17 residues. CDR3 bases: TGCGCCAGCAGTGAGTCGTGGCGACTAGCGTACAACAATGAGCAGTTCTTC. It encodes CASSESWRLAYNNEQFF.

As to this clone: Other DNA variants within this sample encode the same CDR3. The CDR3 sequence is CASSSTNYNEQFF. CDR3 nucleotides: TGTGCCAGCAGCTCGACTAACTACAATGAGCAGTTCTTC. The chain recombines TRBV5-6 with TRBJ2-1; a possible D gene is TRBD2 (5 bases). CDR3 length: 13 amino acids. V was clipped by 3 bases and J by 3 bases, with 7 bases between them. The germline V gene has CDR1 SGHDT and CDR2 YYEEEE.

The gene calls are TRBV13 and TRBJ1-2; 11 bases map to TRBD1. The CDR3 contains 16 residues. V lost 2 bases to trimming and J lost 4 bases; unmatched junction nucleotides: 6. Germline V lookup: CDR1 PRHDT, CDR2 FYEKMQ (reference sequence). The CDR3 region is CASSLLGTGGSYGYTF. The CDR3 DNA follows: TGTGCCAGCAGCTTACTAGGGACAGGGGGTTCCTATGGCTACACCTTC.

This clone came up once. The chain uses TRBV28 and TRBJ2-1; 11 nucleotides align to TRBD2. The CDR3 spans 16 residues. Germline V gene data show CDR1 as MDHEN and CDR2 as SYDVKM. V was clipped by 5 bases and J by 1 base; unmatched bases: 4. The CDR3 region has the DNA TGTGCCAGCAGTACCGTAGCGGGAGGGTCCTACAATGAGCAGTTCTTC. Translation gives CASSTVAGGSYNEQFF.

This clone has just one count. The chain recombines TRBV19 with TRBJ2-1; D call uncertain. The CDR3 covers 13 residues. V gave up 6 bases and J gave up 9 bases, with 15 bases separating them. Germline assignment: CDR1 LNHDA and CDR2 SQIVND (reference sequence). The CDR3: CASSNLVVPEQFF. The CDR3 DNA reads TGTGCCAGTAGCAATTTAGTTGTGCCTGAGCAGTTCTTC.

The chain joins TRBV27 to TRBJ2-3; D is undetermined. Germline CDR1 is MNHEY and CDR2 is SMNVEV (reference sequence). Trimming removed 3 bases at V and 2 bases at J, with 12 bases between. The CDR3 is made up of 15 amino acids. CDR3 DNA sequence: TGTGCCAGCAGTTTCTCGTACAGACCCACAGATACGCAGTATTTT. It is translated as CASSFSYRPTDTQYF.

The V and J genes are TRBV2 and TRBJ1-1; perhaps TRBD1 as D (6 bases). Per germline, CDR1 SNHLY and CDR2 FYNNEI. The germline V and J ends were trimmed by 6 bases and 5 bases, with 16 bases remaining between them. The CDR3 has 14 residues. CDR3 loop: CASRVTGSETEAFF. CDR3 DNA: TGTGCCAGCAGGGTAACAGGGTCCGAGACTGAAGCTTTCTTT.

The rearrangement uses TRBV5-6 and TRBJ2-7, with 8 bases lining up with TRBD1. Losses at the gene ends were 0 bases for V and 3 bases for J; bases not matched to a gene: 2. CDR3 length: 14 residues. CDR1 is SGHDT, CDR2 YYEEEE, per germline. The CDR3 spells CASSLVGQVYEQYF. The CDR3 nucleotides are TGTGCCAGCAGCTTGGTGGGACAGGTCTACGAGCAGTACTTC.

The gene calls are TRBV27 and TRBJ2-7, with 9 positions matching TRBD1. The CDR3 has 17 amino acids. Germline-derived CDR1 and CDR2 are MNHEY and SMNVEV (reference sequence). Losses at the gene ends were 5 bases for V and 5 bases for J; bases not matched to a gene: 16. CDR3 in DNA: TGTGCCAGCAGTCTCCAAACGGCCGGGACAGGGATCCACGAGCAGTACTTC. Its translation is CASSLQTAGTGIHEQYF.

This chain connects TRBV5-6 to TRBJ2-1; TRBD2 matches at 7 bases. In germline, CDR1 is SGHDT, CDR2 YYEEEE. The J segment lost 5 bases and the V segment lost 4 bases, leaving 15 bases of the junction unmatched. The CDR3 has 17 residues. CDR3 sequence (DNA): TGTGCCAGCAGCCTCCCTTGGCGGGAGATCTCGCACAATGAGCAGTTCTTC. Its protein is CASSLPWREISHNEQFF.

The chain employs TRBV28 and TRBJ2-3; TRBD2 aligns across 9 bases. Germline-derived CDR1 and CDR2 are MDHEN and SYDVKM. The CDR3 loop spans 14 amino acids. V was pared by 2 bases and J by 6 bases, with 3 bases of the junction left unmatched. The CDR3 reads CASSLAGGKDTQYF. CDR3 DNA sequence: TGTGCCAGCAGTTTAGCGGGAGGGAAGGATACGCAGTATTTT.

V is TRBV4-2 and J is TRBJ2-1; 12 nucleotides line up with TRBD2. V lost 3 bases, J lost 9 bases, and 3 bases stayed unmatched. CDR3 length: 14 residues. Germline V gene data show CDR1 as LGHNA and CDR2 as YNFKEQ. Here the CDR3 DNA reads TGTGCCAGCAGCCAGACTAGCGGGAGAGGTGAGCAGTTCTTC. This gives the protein CASSQTSGRGEQFF.

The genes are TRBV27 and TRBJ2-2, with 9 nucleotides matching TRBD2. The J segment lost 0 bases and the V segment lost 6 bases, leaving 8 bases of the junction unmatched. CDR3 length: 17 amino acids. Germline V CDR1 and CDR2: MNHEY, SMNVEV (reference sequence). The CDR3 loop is CASSRGLASSNTGELFF. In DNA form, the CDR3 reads TGTGCCAGCAGCCGTGGACTAGCGTCGTCGAACACCGGGGAGCTGTTTTTT.

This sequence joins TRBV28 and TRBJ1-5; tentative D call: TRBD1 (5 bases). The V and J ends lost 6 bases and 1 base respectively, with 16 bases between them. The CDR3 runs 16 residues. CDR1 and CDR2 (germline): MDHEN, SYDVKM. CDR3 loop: CASSSPRGLSNQPQHF. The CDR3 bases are TGTGCCAGCAGCTCCCCCCGGGGCCTAAGCAATCAGCCCCAGCATTTT.

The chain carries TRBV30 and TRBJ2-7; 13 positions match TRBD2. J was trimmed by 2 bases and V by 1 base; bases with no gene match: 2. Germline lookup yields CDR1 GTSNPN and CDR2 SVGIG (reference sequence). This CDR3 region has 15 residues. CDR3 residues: CAWSDGLAGAYEQYF. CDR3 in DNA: TGTGCCTGGAGTGACGGACTAGCGGGAGCCTACGAGCAGTACTTC.

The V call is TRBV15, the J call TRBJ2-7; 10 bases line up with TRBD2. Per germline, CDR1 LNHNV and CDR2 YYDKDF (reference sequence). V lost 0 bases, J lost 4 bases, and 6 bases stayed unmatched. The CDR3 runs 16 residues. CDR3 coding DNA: TGTGCCACCAGCAGAGATGGGACTAGCGCTGGGTACGAGCAGTACTTC. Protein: CATSRDGTSAGYEQYF.

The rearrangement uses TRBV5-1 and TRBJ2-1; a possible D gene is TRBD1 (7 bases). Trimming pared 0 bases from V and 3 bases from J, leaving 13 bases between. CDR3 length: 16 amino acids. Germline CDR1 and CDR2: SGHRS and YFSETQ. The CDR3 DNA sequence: TGCGCCAGCAGCTTGGTATGGCGGGACAGCTACAATGAGCAGTTCTTC. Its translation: CASSLVWRDSYNEQFF.

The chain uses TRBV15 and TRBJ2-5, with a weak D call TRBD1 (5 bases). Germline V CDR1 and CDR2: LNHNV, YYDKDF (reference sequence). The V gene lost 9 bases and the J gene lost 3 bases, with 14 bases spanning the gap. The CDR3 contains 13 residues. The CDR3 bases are TGTGCCACGCGAGCAGGGTTGGAAGAGACCCAGTACTTC. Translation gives CATRAGLEETQYF.